This is a list of T cell receptor beta chains from one sample in a study of CD8 T cells in ankylosing spondylitis. MiXCR was run by TCRdb on the 5' RACE reads, yielding one entry per CDR3 protein. The sample gives about 220,000 distinct CDR3 sequences, under 12% of which show up once; approximately 20% is in the top ten. Sequenced material: blood, either unsorted or a sorted T cell fraction (not recorded which). These receptors all stem from a male donor with ankylosing spondylitis or in good health (not recorded which). CDR3s include the opening cysteine and the closing phenylalanine or tryptophan.

J	V	CDR3
TRBJ2-6	TRBV20-1	CSASRAAIGTNVLTF
TRBJ2-5	TRBV28	CASSAAGTPDQETQYF
TRBJ2-5	TRBV20-1	CSARAGSLQETQYF
TRBJ1-6	TRBV6-5	CASSYSPTQGGLSPLHF
TRBJ2-7	TRBV5-1	CASSSGTGGREQYF
TRBJ1-4	TRBV12-3/TRBV12-4	CASSLRAESEKLFF
TRBJ2-3	TRBV5-4	CASSLGQLKGQYF
TRBJ2-2	TRBV10-1	CASIQPEHLSNTEELFF
TRBJ1-1	TRBV20-1	CSAEGGGVNTEAFF
TRBJ2-5	TRBV14	CASSQELAGQETQYF
TRBJ2-1	TRBV7-2	CASSPWTSEGQFF
TRBJ2-3	TRBV10-2	CASSGGFGNSRSDTQYF
TRBJ2-1	TRBV6-2/TRBV6-3	CASRLDASSYNEQFF
TRBJ2-7	TRBV12-3/TRBV12-4	CASSLIQGGEQYF
TRBJ2-1	TRBV20-1	CSAQRGPVNEQFF
TRBJ1-6	TRBV12-3/TRBV12-4	CASSMTGGSSPLHF
TRBJ2-1	TRBV6-1	CASLPGQGYNEQFF
TRBJ2-1	TRBV5-1	CASSLEGRDNEQFF
TRBJ2-3	TRBV5-1	CASSNGGGRTDTQYF
TRBJ1-3	TRBV3-1	CASSQTGGTGNTIYF
TRBJ2-5	TRBV12-3/TRBV12-4	CASSPRDYRSGETQYF
TRBJ1-5	TRBV7-6	CASSINSNQPQHF
TRBJ1-6	TRBV11-2	CASSFGPLLHF
TRBJ1-2	TRBV20-1	CSAQPDSRDGGYTF
TRBJ2-7	TRBV5-4	CASSLGWDSSSYEQYF
TRBJ1-5	TRBV12-3/TRBV12-4	CASSSGGRQPQHF
TRBJ2-5	TRBV24-1	CATSDPLTGTQTQYF
TRBJ1-2	TRBV27	CASSSTGLPVYGYTF
TRBJ1-5	TRBV3-1	CASSQGGENNQPQHF
TRBJ1-5	TRBV12-3/TRBV12-4	CASSKGQGDQPQHF